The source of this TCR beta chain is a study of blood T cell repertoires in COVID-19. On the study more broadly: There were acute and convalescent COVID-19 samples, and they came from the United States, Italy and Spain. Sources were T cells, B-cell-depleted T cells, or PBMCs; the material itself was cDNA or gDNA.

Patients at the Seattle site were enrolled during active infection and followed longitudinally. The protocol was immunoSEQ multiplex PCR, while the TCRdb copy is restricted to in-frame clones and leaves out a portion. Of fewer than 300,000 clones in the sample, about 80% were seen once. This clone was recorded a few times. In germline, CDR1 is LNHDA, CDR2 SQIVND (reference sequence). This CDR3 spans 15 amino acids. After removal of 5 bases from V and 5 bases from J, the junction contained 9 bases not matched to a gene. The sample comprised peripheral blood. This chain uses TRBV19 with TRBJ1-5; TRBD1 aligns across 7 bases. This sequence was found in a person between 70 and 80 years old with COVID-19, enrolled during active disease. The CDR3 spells CASSPLDREHQPQHF. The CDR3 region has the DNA TGTGCCAGTAGTCCCCTTGACAGGGAACATCAGCCCCAGCATTTT.